The present TCR beta chain was sequenced within a study of cytomegalovirus exposure and HLA in healthy donors. Study conclusions and caveats: In vitro assays verified that a few CMV-associated chains recognized CMV antigens specifically. In the approximately 130 validation repertoires, a later analysis found that first-cohort TCR clusters tended to co-occur. Most TCR sequences were rare, but some public TCRs occurred in many donors. A classifier reportedly called cytomegalovirus status with high sensitivity and specificity.

With respect to this clone: Its antigen is not known.

The data were produced by immunoSEQ multiplex PCR, yet TCRdb's version contains in-frame clones alone and is incomplete. The sample contains 200,000 to 250,000 clones, roughly 83% of which appear only once. Sequencing was performed on PBMCs. The TCR comes from a young woman in good health and CMV-seronegative.

The CDR3 loop is CASRSGQEYEQYF. CDR3 DNA sequence: TGTGCCAGCCGCTCAGGACAAGAGTACGAGCAGTACTTC. The gene calls are TRBV6-1 and TRBJ2-7, with a possible D match to TRBD1 (5 bases). CDR1 and CDR2 (germline): MNHNS, SASEGT. Trimming cost V 8 bases and J 4 bases, with 15 bases left between them. This CDR3 is built from 13 residues.